The 25 T cell receptor beta chains below all came from one sample that was sequenced in a study of cytomegalovirus exposure and HLA in healthy donors (dated by TCRdb to 2016 to 2017). Receptor libraries were prepared by the immunoSEQ multiplex PCR assay. What TCRdb holds here is the immuneACCESS table cut down to in-frame rearrangements. Part of the clones is not present; checked against another copy, under half of the missing clones reflect an unresolved V gene, and the others are unexplained. The sample yields under 250,000 clones; over 80% were counted once. In total, the top ten clones hold 4.5% to 6% of the sample. Sequenced: PBMCs. The receptors here all came from a woman aged 18 to 35 in good health and CMV-seronegative.

V gene TRBV7-9 combines with J gene TRBJ2-7, with 11 bases aligning to TRBD2. V was pared by 5 bases and J by 2 bases, with 5 bases of the junction left unmatched. Germline V gene data show CDR1 as SEHNR and CDR2 as FQNEAQ (reference sequence). The CDR3 sequence is 15 residues long. The DNA of the CDR3 is TGTGCCAGCAGCCCGGGGACTAGCGGCCCCTACGAGCAGTACTTC. Translation: CASSPGTSGPYEQYF.

About this clone: Different DNA sequences within this sample yield the same CDR3. The chain joins TRBV27 to TRBJ1-2; unclear D gene. Germline V gene sequence: CDR1 MNHEY, CDR2 SMNVEV (reference sequence). The CDR3 length is 13 residues. V lost 6 bases to trimming and J lost 2 bases, with 10 bases between them. The CDR3 coding sequence is TGTGCCAGCAGCAGTCCCGGGAACTATGGCTACACCTTC. Encoded protein: CASSSPGNYGYTF.

The V and J genes are TRBV11-3 and TRBJ2-7, with 9 bases aligning to TRBD2. The CDR3 is 15 residues long. With 2 bases clipped from V and 5 bases from J, the junction kept 7 bases outside the gene matches. Per the germline V gene, CDR1 is SGHNT and CDR2 is YENEEA. Here the CDR3 reads CASSLNSGSINEQYF. In nucleotides, the CDR3 is TGTGCCAGCAGCTTAAATAGCGGGAGTATCAACGAGCAGTACTTC.

The chain couples TRBV4-1 to TRBJ2-7, with D uncertain. The V end lost 3 bases, the J end lost 2 bases, and 8 bases lay between the germline ends. Germline V gene data show CDR1 as MGHRA and CDR2 as YSYEKL. This CDR3 spans 13 amino acids. CDR3 amino acids: CASSQGLAYEQYF. The CDR3 coding sequence is TGCGCCAGCAGCCAGGGTTTGGCCTACGAGCAGTACTTC.

The rearrangement uses TRBV7-9 and TRBJ2-7; 11 positions match TRBD2. The CDR3 consists of 15 residues. Unmatched junction bases numbered 2, after V lost 4 bases and J lost 0 bases. Per germline, CDR1 SEHNR and CDR2 FQNEAQ (reference sequence). CDR3 sequence (DNA): TGTGCCAGCAGCTCGACTAGCGGGATCTCCTACGAGCAGTACTTC. Encoded protein: CASSSTSGISYEQYF. Based on the CDR3 plus reference TRBV7-9 and TRBJ2-7, the full variable domain is DTGVSQNPRHKITKRGQNVTFRCDPISEHNRLYWYRQTLGQGPEFLTYFQNEAQLEKSRLLSDRFSAERPKGSFSTLEIQRTEQGDSAMYLCASSSTSGISYEQYFGPGTRLTVT.

This clone has just a few counts. This chain uses TRBV2 with TRBJ2-5; 9 positions agree with TRBD1. CDR1 and CDR2 from the germline V gene are SNHLY and FYNNEI. The length of the CDR3 is 13 residues. The V and J ends lost 6 bases and 1 base, in that order; junction bases with no gene match: 0. The CDR3 nucleotides are TGTGCCAGCAGGGGACAGGGCCAAGAGACCCAGTACTTC. As protein: CASRGQGQETQYF.

The chain links TRBV28 to TRBJ1-2; 7 positions match TRBD1. Per germline, CDR1 MDHEN and CDR2 SYDVKM. The CDR3 runs to 14 residues. The V and J ends lost 7 bases and 7 bases, in that order; junction bases with no gene match: 12. CDR3 region: CASTTQGKGGGYTF. CDR3 DNA: TGTGCCAGCACGACACAGGGGAAAGGGGGTGGCTACACCTTC.

The genes are TRBV6-5 and TRBJ2-1, with TRBD1 matching 7 bases. Germline CDR1 is MNHEY and CDR2 is SVGAGI. The CDR3 extends over 13 amino acids. Unmatched junction bases numbered 6, after V lost 4 bases and J lost 9 bases. Here the CDR3 reads CASSLKGGIEQFF. DNA for the CDR3: TGTGCCAGCAGTTTGAAAGGGGGCATTGAGCAGTTCTTC.

This chain's CDR3 is CASSTLEGVSQPQHF. The CDR3 DNA sequence: TGTGCCAGTAGTACGCTTGAGGGGGTTAGTCAGCCCCAGCATTTT. The chain combines TRBV19 with TRBJ1-5; the D gene is possibly TRBD1 (6 bases). Between the trimmed V and J ends, which lost 4 bases and 6 bases, there was a span of 16 bases. The CDR3 extends over 15 amino acids. Germline V gene sequence: CDR1 LNHDA, CDR2 SQIVND (reference sequence).

This chain connects TRBV5-1 to TRBJ1-1; D is unresolved. CDR1 and CDR2 (germline): SGHRS, YFSETQ. There are 14 residues in the CDR3. Trimming took 3 bases from V and 1 from J, leaving 10 bases between them. CDR3 region: CASSYTGPNTEAFF. The CDR3 coding sequence is TGCGCCAGCAGCTACACCGGGCCGAACACTGAAGCTTTCTTT.

The chain recombines TRBV7-9 with TRBJ2-7; D gene unclear. Germline V CDR1 and CDR2: SEHNR, FQNEAQ (reference sequence). V lost 3 bases and J lost 4, with 7 bases in between. The CDR3 spans 12 residues. CDR3 in amino acids: CASSFTGYEQYF. The CDR3 DNA follows: TGTGCCAGCAGCTTCACTGGATACGAGCAGTACTTC.

The chain joins TRBV5-1 to TRBJ2-1; 7 bases are a match to TRBD2. J gave up 9 bases and V 3 bases, and 12 bases lay outside the gene matches. CDR3 length: 15 amino acids. The germline V gene encodes CDR1 SGHRS and CDR2 YFSETQ. The CDR3 coding sequence is TGCGCCAGCAGCTCCTGGGGGGGGTCCGTAGGTGAGCAGTTCTTC. Protein: CASSSWGGSVGEQFF.

The J gene is TRBJ2-7, the V gene TRBV5-4; maybe TRBD2 (7 bases). Germline CDR1 SGHNT, CDR2 YYREEE (reference sequence). V lost 2 bases and J lost 4, with 13 bases in between. The CDR3 runs 14 residues. The DNA for the CDR3 is TGTGCCAGCAGCTTTCGGGGGGCTAGTTACGAGCAGTACTTC. Translation: CASSFRGASYEQYF.

The chain uses TRBV5-1 and TRBJ2-7; TRBD2 might be the D (5 bases). Germline CDR1 SGHRS, CDR2 YFSETQ. Trimming removed 3 bases at V and 7 bases at J, with 14 bases between. This CDR3 is 13 amino acids long. This CDR3 reads CASSSGFSQEQYF. The CDR3 bases are TGCGCCAGCAGCTCGGGGTTCTCCCAGGAGCAGTACTTC.

This clone appeared once. The chain joins TRBV6-5 to TRBJ2-2, with a possible D match to TRBD1 (5 bases). V was cut by 3 bases and J by 2 bases, with 7 bases left in between. This CDR3 region has 14 residues. Per the germline V gene, CDR1 is MNHEY and CDR2 is SVGAGI. For the CDR3, the DNA is TGTGCCAGCAGTTATGACAGAAACACCGGGGAGCTGTTTTTT. Protein product: CASSYDRNTGELFF.

The J gene is TRBJ2-7, the V gene TRBV18; tentatively, D is TRBD1 or TRBD2 (5 bases each). Trimming pared 3 bases from V and 2 bases from J, leaving 14 bases between. This CDR3 has 15 amino acids. The V gene's germline CDR1 is KGHSH and CDR2 LQKENI. CDR3 protein: CASSPTGTATYEQYF. The DNA of the CDR3 is TGTGCCAGCTCACCGACCGGGACGGCTACCTACGAGCAGTACTTC.

The chain combines TRBV13 with TRBJ2-7, with no clear D. Germline V gives CDR1 PRHDT, CDR2 FYEKMQ (reference sequence). This CDR3 has 14 amino acids. Trimming left V 0 bases short and J 2 bases short, with 8 bases between. As DNA, the CDR3 is TGTGCCAGCAGCTTAGGCGGGCCAGCCTACGAGCAGTACTTC. This translates into CASSLGGPAYEQYF.

The chain carries TRBV6-5 and TRBJ1-5; 7 nucleotides align to TRBD1. Trimming at V came to 6 bases and at J to 3 bases, leaving 8 bases not matched to a gene. Per the germline V gene, CDR1 is MNHEY and CDR2 is SVGAGI. CDR3 length equals 15 residues. The CDR3 DNA reads TGTGCCAGCAGCCGTGACAGGGATGTCAATCAGCCCCAGCATTTT. It translates to CASSRDRDVNQPQHF.

The V call is TRBV11-2, the J call TRBJ1-2; 9 nucleotides align to TRBD1. V shed 5 bases, J shed 3 bases, and the junction held 4 bases outside the gene matches. CDR1 and CDR2 (germline): SGHAT, FQNNGV. CDR3 length: 14 residues. The CDR3 region has the DNA TGTGCCAGCAGCGGCCGACAGGGGGACTATGGCTACACCTTC. It codes for CASSGRQGDYGYTF.

The chain employs TRBV4-1 and TRBJ2-5; D might be TRBD1 (7 bases). The germline V gene encodes CDR1 MGHRA and CDR2 YSYEKL. The ends were cut back, 3 bases at V and 9 bases at J, with 20 bases in the middle. This CDR3 contains 15 residues. CDR3: CASSHGPLPGGPQYF. The CDR3 DNA reads as TGCGCCAGCAGCCATGGACCCCTTCCAGGGGGGCCCCAGTACTTC.

The chain couples TRBV7-8 to TRBJ1-2; D is unresolved. The germline V gene encodes CDR1 SGHVS and CDR2 FQNEAQ. V lost 5 bases and J 6 bases, leaving 16 bases between the germline ends. This CDR3 spans 14 amino acids. CDR3 nucleotides: TGTGCCAGCAGCGCTAGTCGGGGATCTAATGGCTACACCTTC. Encoded protein: CASSASRGSNGYTF.

This clone was detected only once. This rearrangement joins TRBV30 to TRBJ1-4, with 7 bases fitting TRBD1. The CDR3 is made up of 15 amino acids. Germline V CDR1 and CDR2: GTSNPN, SVGIG (reference sequence). The J segment lost 5 bases and the V segment lost 3 bases, leaving 9 bases of the junction unmatched. CDR3 in amino acids: CAWRGFGTENEKLFF. The CDR3 DNA sequence: TGTGCCTGGAGGGGATTCGGGACAGAAAATGAAAAACTGTTTTTT.

The rearrangement joins TRBV7-9 to TRBJ1-5, with D possibly TRBD1 on 5 matching bases. From germline, CDR1 is SEHNR and CDR2 FQNEAQ (reference sequence). This CDR3 is built from 15 residues. V lost 5 bases to trimming and J lost 4 bases, with 15 bases between them. This CDR3 is CASSEWDGENQPQHF. In DNA, the CDR3 is TGTGCCAGCAGCGAATGGGACGGTGAAAATCAGCCCCAGCATTTT.

V and J are TRBV5-4 and TRBJ2-1; no clear D. Germline V CDR1 and CDR2: SGHNT, YYREEE (reference sequence). The CDR3 has 15 residues. Trimming removed 4 bases from V and 0 bases from J, with 11 bases in between. This CDR3 reads CASSPNVHSYNEQFF. In DNA, the CDR3 is TGTGCCAGCAGCCCAAACGTTCACTCCTACAATGAGCAGTTCTTC.

The rearrangement uses TRBV6-5 and TRBJ1-1; the D is unclear. CDR3 size: 12 residues. CDR1 and CDR2 from the germline V gene are MNHEY and SVGAGI. V was pared by 7 bases and J by 6 bases, with 12 bases between. The DNA for the CDR3 is TGTGCCAGCATCTTGGATGGGGCTGAAGCTTTCTTT. Translating gives CASILDGAEAFF.